Following are 16 T cell receptor beta chains from one sample sequenced in a study of CD8+ T cells in alopecia areata. Reverse transcription of extracted RNA yielded cDNA, which provided the sequencing template. Assay used: immunoSEQ multiplex PCR; TCRdb lists only in-frame clones, some missing. The sample holds approximately 200,000 clones, nearly 60% seen once. Treatment given: oral pan-JAK inhibitor, 5-10 mg twice daily. Source: CD4+ T cells sorted from blood, taken at week 24, from a patient treated with tofacitinib. These receptors originate from a human donor with alopecia areata.

On this clone itself: Other DNA sequences in this specimen translate into the identical CDR3. The chain combines TRBV7-9 with TRBJ1-2, with TRBD1 matching over 7 bases. Germline V CDR1 and CDR2: SEHNR, FQNEAQ (reference sequence). This CDR3 comprises 15 residues. V was pared by 5 bases and J by 5 bases, with 11 bases of the junction left unmatched. The CDR3 reads CASSLSTGTGYGYTF. The CDR3 DNA sequence: TGTGCCAGCAGCCTATCGACAGGGACGGGGTATGGCTACACCTTC.

This clone was found once. The J gene is TRBJ1-1, the V gene TRBV5-6; tentatively, D is TRBD1 (5 bases). The germline gives CDR1 SGHDT, CDR2 YYEEEE. The CDR3 loop spans 18 amino acids. With 1 base removed from V and 5 bases from J, the gap between germline ends came to 24 bases. The DNA of the CDR3 is TGTGCCAGCAGCTTGTTGGGACGACTAGTACTCGGTACGACTGAAGCTTTCTTT. Its protein product is CASSLLGRLVLGTTEAFF.

This clone was counted a few times. The CDR3 protein is CSVARHPGTGTNTGELFF. The CDR3 DNA follows: TGCAGCGTAGCAAGACACCCCGGGACAGGGACGAACACCGGGGAGCTGTTTTTT. The chain couples TRBV29-1 to TRBJ2-2, with TRBD1 matching over 9 bases. This CDR3 region has 18 residues. Per the germline V gene, CDR1 is SQVTM and CDR2 is ANQGSEA. Losses at the gene ends were 6 bases for V and 0 bases for J; bases not matched to a gene: 14.

The chain links TRBV7-2 to TRBJ1-2; TRBD1 agrees at 9 bases. The CDR3 has 17 residues. The ends lost 4 bases at V and 1 base at J; junction bases unmatched: 10. Germline V gene sequence: CDR1 SGHTA, CDR2 FQGNSA. CDR3 nucleotides: TGTGCCAGCAGCTCTCTCCCCGGGACAGGGATTAACTATGGCTACACCTTC. It translates to CASSSLPGTGINYGYTF. Drawing the rest from reference TRBV7-2 and TRBJ1-2, the complete variable domain is GAGVSQSPSNKVTEKGKDVELRCDPISGHTALYWYRQSLGQGLEFLIYFQGNSAPDKSGLPSDRFSAERTGGSVSTLTIQRTQQEDSAVYLCASSSLPGTGINYGYTFGSGTRLTVV.

Concerning this clone: Relative to the germline gene, one junction end is altered; a read error may explain this. This chain connects TRBV29-1 to TRBJ2-5, with D hard to call. Germline lookup yields CDR1 SQVTM and CDR2 ANQGSEA. The CDR3 covers 13 residues. In DNA form, the CDR3 reads TGCAGCGTTGAAGTGACTCTCCAAGAGGCCCAGTACTTC. Residues: CSVEVTLQEAQYF.

The chain employs TRBV5-1 and TRBJ1-2, with 11 bases matching TRBD1. Trimming at V came to 6 bases and at J to 6 bases, leaving 13 bases not matched to a gene. CDR3 size: 16 residues. Germline V gene sequence: CDR1 SGHRS, CDR2 YFSETQ. As DNA, the CDR3 is TGCGCCAGCACCTACCTGGGGACAGGGGGGAGAGATGGCTACACCTTC. Residues: CASTYLGTGGRDGYTF.

The CDR3 sequence is CASSVAYVNTEAFF. The CDR3 DNA reads TGTGCCAGCAGCGTAGCATACGTGAACACTGAAGCTTTCTTT. This chain joins TRBV9 and TRBJ1-1; D uncertain. V lost 0 bases to trimming and J lost 0 bases, with 6 bases between them. Germline V gives CDR1 SGDLS, CDR2 YYNGEE. CDR3 length: 14 amino acids.

The DNA of the CDR3 is TGCGCCAGCAGCTTGGTTCGGCGGACTGGGGCCAACGTCCTGACTTTC. This codes for CASSLVRRTGANVLTF. The gene calls are TRBV5-1 and TRBJ2-6, with unresolved D. Per the germline V gene, CDR1 is SGHRS and CDR2 is YFSETQ. The CDR3 is 16 residues long. V was shortened by 0 bases and J by 2 bases, with 9 bases between the two germline ends.

V gene TRBV28 combines with J gene TRBJ2-2, with TRBD2 identical over 8 bases. The germline V gene encodes CDR1 MDHEN and CDR2 SYDVKM. CDR3 size: 14 residues. The V and J ends lost 10 bases and 3 bases, in that order; junction bases with no gene match: 7. In DNA, the CDR3 is TGTGCCACCCGGGGGGGGCCGGACACCGGGGAGCTGTTTTTT. The encoded protein is CATRGGPDTGELFF.

This clone has more than one count but fewer than ten. V is TRBV5-6 and J is TRBJ2-5, with D unresolved. V gave up 0 bases and J gave up 5 bases, with 5 bases separating them. This CDR3 comprises 12 residues. CDR1 and CDR2 from the germline V gene are SGHDT and YYEEEE. CDR3 in DNA: TGTGCCAGCAGCTTGGGTTTTGAGACCCAGTACTTC. The encoded protein is CASSLGFETQYF.

This clone has a handful of counts. The chain has TRBV5-4 and TRBJ2-3, with D perhaps matching TRBD2 (6 bases). V was clipped by 4 bases and J by 6 bases, with 12 bases between them. The CDR3 contains 13 residues. From germline, CDR1 is SGHNT and CDR2 YYREEE (reference sequence). The DNA of the CDR3 is TGTGCCAGCAGCCCGGGGAGGACTGATACGCAGTATTTT. This translates into CASSPGRTDTQYF.

The sample holds one count of this clone. The rearrangement links TRBV7-2 to TRBJ2-5, with 8 bases matching TRBD1. Germline lookup yields CDR1 SGHTA and CDR2 FQGNSA. With V trimmed by 6 bases and J by 2 bases, 5 bases remained unmatched. The CDR3 has 14 amino acids. CDR3 sequence reads: CASSQGARQETQYF. The CDR3 DNA reads as TGTGCCAGCAGTCAGGGGGCGCGTCAAGAGACCCAGTACTTC.

A single count supports this clone. The chain uses TRBV27 and TRBJ1-2; possibly TRBD1 for D (6 bases). The CDR3 is 15 amino acids. V lost 5 bases to trimming and J lost 0 bases, with 13 bases between them. Germline loops: CDR1 MNHEY, CDR2 SMNVEV (reference sequence). CDR3 nucleotide sequence: TGTGCCAGCAGTCCCGGACAGAGAACTAACTATGGCTACACCTTC. This gives the protein CASSPGQRTNYGYTF.

V is TRBV4-2 and J is TRBJ2-1; 15 bases map to TRBD2. This CDR3 spans 21 amino acids. The ends lost 4 bases at V and 0 bases at J; junction bases unmatched: 13. Per germline, CDR1 LGHNA and CDR2 YNFKEQ. The CDR3 region is CASSPKSGTSGGFSSYNEQFF. Here the CDR3 DNA reads TGTGCCAGCAGCCCAAAGTCCGGGACTAGCGGGGGGTTTAGCTCCTACAATGAGCAGTTCTTC.

As DNA, the CDR3 is TGCAGCGTTGTGACTAGCGGGGGGGTGTCGGGCACAGATACGCAGTATTTT. Translating it yields CSVVTSGGVSGTDTQYF. The chain joins TRBV29-1 to TRBJ2-3; TRBD2 matches 14 bases. J gave up 1 base and V 4 bases, and 7 bases lay outside the gene matches. The CDR3 covers 17 residues. The V gene's germline CDR1 is SQVTM and CDR2 ANQGSEA.

V usage is TRBV10-3 and J usage is TRBJ2-3; TRBD2 matches 7 bases. The CDR3 contains 14 residues. Germline V CDR1 and CDR2: ENHRY, SYGVKD. V trimming: 7 bases; J trimming: 0 bases; junction bases outside the gene matches: 4. The CDR3, as DNA: TGTGCCATCACCCATAGCGGGAGCACAGATACGCAGTATTTT. As protein: CAITHSGSTDTQYF.